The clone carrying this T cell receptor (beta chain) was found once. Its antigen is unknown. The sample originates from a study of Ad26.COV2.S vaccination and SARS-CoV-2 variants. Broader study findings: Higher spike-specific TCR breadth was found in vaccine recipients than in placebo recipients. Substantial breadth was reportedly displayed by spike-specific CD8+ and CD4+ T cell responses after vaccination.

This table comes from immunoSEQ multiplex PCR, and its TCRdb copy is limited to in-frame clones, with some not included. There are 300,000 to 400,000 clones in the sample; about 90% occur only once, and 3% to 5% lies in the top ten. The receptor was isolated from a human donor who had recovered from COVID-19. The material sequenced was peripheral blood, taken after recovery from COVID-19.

The CDR3 nucleotides are TGCGCCAGCAGCCCCCCAGGGACTGAAGCTTTCTTT. As protein: CASSPPGTEAFF. The V and J genes are TRBV5-1 and TRBJ1-1; D may be TRBD1 (5 bases). V lost 4 bases and J 5 bases, leaving 9 bases between the germline ends. CDR3 length: 12 amino acids. CDR1 and CDR2 (germline): SGHRS, YFSETQ.